The source of this TCR beta chain is a study of shared clonotypes between healthy human individuals. Study-level information: The study used three CD4 naive, three CD4 memory, two CD8 naive and one CD8 memory plate per donor. Study-wide findings and caveats: Researchers sampled blood only, noting tissue repertoires likely differ. How much donors shared clonotypes was expected to be affected by sequencing depth.

Remarks on this clone: Its antigen is unknown.

Only in-frame clones appear in the TCRdb table, and some are missing; sequencing was by immunoSEQ multiplex PCR. The sample includes roughly 810,000 clones, about 96% of them seen just once. The CDR3 extends over 18 amino acids. Unmatched junction bases numbered 17, after V lost 3 bases and J lost 5 bases. CDR1 KGHSH and CDR2 LQKENI come from the germline V gene. Naive CD8 cells comprised CD45RO-negative, CCR7-positively selected cells, excluding terminally differentiated effector memory CD45RA+ cells. All the donors were Caucasian adults who lived in Nashville, Tennessee. The material sequenced was naive CD8+ T cells sorted from blood. This TCR came from a man under 40 in good health. V usage is TRBV18 and J usage is TRBJ2-7; 9 bases align to TRBD2. The CDR3 DNA is TGTGCCAGCTCACCGATAGCGGGAGTAAAAATGGGTACAGACGAGCAGTACTTC. This codes for CASSPIAGVKMGTDEQYF.